This is a list of T cell receptor beta chains from one sample in a study of control samples from healthy donors and cancer patients. Only in-frame clones appear in the TCRdb table, and some are missing; sequencing was by immunoSEQ multiplex PCR. The sample shows tens of thousands of clones, 95% to 97% of them seen only once. The sample consisted of blood. The receptors were gathered from a woman in her thirties in good health. CDR3s include the opening cysteine and the closing phenylalanine or tryptophan. The D gene is left open where the match is weak. Size is stated for part of the rows, as once, few or many counts, or as a class when the clone is expanded.

CATSRGVTGGAHTGELFF,TGTGCCACCAGCAGAGGGGTGACAGGGGGCGCGCACACCGGGGAGCTGTTTTTT,TRBV15,TRBJ2-2,-,TRBD1
CASSLGGGYSNQPQHF,TGTGCCAGCAGCTTGGGAGGGGGCTATAGCAATCAGCCCCAGCATTTT,TRBV5-4,TRBJ1-5,-,TRBD1
CSGTGTGSYNEQFF,TGCAGCGGTACCGGGACAGGGTCGTACAATGAGCAGTTCTTC,TRBV29-1,TRBJ2-1,-,TRBD1
CASSLGAGGEGYTF,TGTGCCAGCAGTTTAGGTGCAGGGGGCGAAGGCTACACCTTC,TRBV28,TRBJ1-2,-,TRBD1
CASSRTPAGELFF,TGTGCCAGCAGCCGTACTCCGGCCGGGGAGCTGTTTTTT,TRBV11-3,TRBJ2-2,-,-
CASSSVASSYNEQFF,TGTGCCAGCAGTTCCGTGGCGAGCTCCTACAATGAGCAGTTCTTC,TRBV28,TRBJ2-1,few,-
CASSTQGVMSEAFF,TGTGCCAGCAGCACTCAGGGAGTAATGTCTGAAGCTTTCTTT,TRBV9,TRBJ1-1,-,-
CASSTTGGNQPQHF,TGTGCCAGTAGTACCACAGGGGGGAATCAGCCCCAGCATTTT,TRBV19,TRBJ1-5,-,TRBD1
CATSDRTTGTYNEQFF,TGTGCCACCAGTGACCGGACTACCGGTACCTACAATGAGCAGTTCTTC,TRBV24-1,TRBJ2-1,-,-
CASSTPGQGKHEQYF,TGTGCCAGCAGTACACCGGGACAGGGTAAGCACGAGCAGTACTTC,TRBV28,TRBJ2-7,-,TRBD1
CASSLRGGGRVHEKLFF,TGTGCCAGCAGCTTACGTGGCGGGGGGCGCGTCCATGAAAAACTGTTTTTT,TRBV7-8,TRBJ1-4,-,-
CASNPLGGANVLTF,TGTGCCAGCAACCCTCTGGGCGGGGCCAACGTCCTGACTTTC,TRBV28,TRBJ2-6,-,-
CASSQAWDLAQDTQYF,TGTGCCAGCAGCCAAGCGTGGGACTTAGCACAAGATACGCAGTATTTT,TRBV4-2,TRBJ2-3,-,-
CASSQSSIPADTQYF,TGTGCCAGCAGCCAATCTAGCATACCAGCAGATACGCAGTATTTT,TRBV16,TRBJ2-3,-,-
CASSPGTGTYEQYF,TGTGCCAGCAGTCCGGGGACAGGGACGTACGAGCAGTACTTC,TRBV2,TRBJ2-7,-,TRBD1
CATSRSGIPSYEQYF,TGTGCCACCAGCAGAAGCGGAATACCCTCCTACGAGCAGTACTTC,TRBV15,TRBJ2-7,-,-
CASSSRDRGNTEAFF,TGTGCCAGCAGCTCCCGGGACAGGGGGAACACTGAAGCTTTCTTT,TRBV5-4,TRBJ1-1,-,TRBD1
CASSLGASSQETQYF,TGTGCCAGCAGTTTAGGGGCATCTAGCCAAGAGACCCAGTACTTC,TRBV28,TRBJ2-5,-,-
CASRSGLAGEETQYF,TGTGCCAGTAGGTCGGGACTAGCGGGAGAAGAGACCCAGTACTTC,TRBV19,TRBJ2-5,-,TRBD2
CASRDRGQGQPQHF,TGTGCCAGCAGGGACAGGGGGCAGGGACAGCCCCAGCATTTT,TRBV6-5,TRBJ1-5,once,TRBD1
CASSIRDSGYEQYF,TGTGCCAGCAGTATCCGGGACAGTGGCTACGAGCAGTACTTC,TRBV2,TRBJ2-7,-,TRBD1
CASSLAGRAEKLFF,TGTGCCAGCAGCTTAGCTGGCAGGGCTGAAAAACTGTTTTTT,TRBV13,TRBJ1-4,-,-
CASSSDREPGNTIYF,TGTGCCAGCAGCTCAGACAGGGAGCCTGGAAACACCATATATTTT,TRBV7-9,TRBJ1-3,-,TRBD1
CASRINSRGGGADTQYF,TGTGCCAGCAGGATAAATAGCAGGGGAGGAGGCGCAGATACGCAGTATTTT,TRBV2,TRBJ2-3,-,-
CASSDPRGPSETQYF,TGTGCCAGCAGTGACCCCAGGGGGCCGAGTGAGACCCAGTACTTC,TRBV28,TRBJ2-5,once,TRBD1
CASSLVLAGGSYNEQFF,TGTGCCAGCAGCTTAGTACTAGCGGGAGGTTCTTACAATGAGCAGTTCTTC,TRBV7-2,TRBJ2-1,once,TRBD2
CASSPGTPNSIYEQYF,TGTGCCAGCAGTCCCGGGACACCAAATTCGATCTACGAGCAGTACTTC,TRBV27,TRBJ2-7,-,-
CSVETSIQTQYF,TGCAGCGTTGAAACTAGCATCCAGACCCAGTACTTC,TRBV29-1,TRBJ2-5,-,-
CASSMENQPQHF,TGTGCCAGTAGTATGGAGAATCAGCCCCAGCATTTT,TRBV19,TRBJ1-5,-,-
CASSYDTGELFF,TGTGCCAGCAGTTACGACACCGGGGAGCTGTTTTTT,TRBV6-6,TRBJ2-2,-,-
CASTRTLRETQYF,TGTGCCAGCACCCGGACTCTTAGGGAGACCCAGTACTTC,TRBV6-5,TRBJ2-5,-,-
CASSQRSGEQPQHF,TGTGCCAGCAGCCAACGGTCAGGGGAGCAGCCCCAGCATTTT,TRBV3-1/TRBV3-2,TRBJ1-5,once,-
CSARTGAGTEAFF,TGCAGCGCTAGGACAGGGGCGGGCACTGAAGCTTTCTTT,TRBV29-1,TRBJ1-1,once,TRBD1
CASGLGQGAPNTEAFF,TGTGCCAGCGGTCTGGGACAGGGGGCGCCGAACACTGAAGCTTTCTTT,TRBV2,TRBJ1-1,once,TRBD1
CSARENTEAFF,TGCAGTGCTAGAGAGAACACTGAAGCTTTCTTT,TRBV20-1,TRBJ1-1,once,-